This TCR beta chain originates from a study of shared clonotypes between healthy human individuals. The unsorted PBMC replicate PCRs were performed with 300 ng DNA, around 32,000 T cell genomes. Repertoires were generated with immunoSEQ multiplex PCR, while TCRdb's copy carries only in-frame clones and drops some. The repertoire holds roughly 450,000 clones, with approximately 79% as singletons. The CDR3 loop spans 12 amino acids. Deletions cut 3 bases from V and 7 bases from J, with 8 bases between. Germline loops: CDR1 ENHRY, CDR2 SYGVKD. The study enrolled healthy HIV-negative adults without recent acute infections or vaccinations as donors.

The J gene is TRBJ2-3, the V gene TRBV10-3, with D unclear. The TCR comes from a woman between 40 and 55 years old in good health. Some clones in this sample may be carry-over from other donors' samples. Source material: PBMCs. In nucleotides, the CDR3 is TGTGCCATCAGTGATGACCGATATACGCAGTATTTT. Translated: CAISDDRYTQYF.